These 24 T cell receptor beta chains came from one sample sequenced in a study of shared clonotypes between healthy human individuals. CD45RO-negative CD8 cells positively selected for CCR7 made up the naive population, which excluded terminally differentiated effector memory CD45RA+ cells. Using immunoSEQ multiplex PCR, the repertoire was profiled, and TCRdb retains in-frame clones only, with some absent. The sample has roughly 2,000,000 clones, 90% to 95% seen once. The sample was naive CD8+ T cells from PBMCs. The receptors were gathered from a young man in good health. Some clones in this sample may be carry-over from other donors' samples.

This chain connects TRBV5-1 to TRBJ2-7; 9 bases fit TRBD1. CDR1 is SGHRS and CDR2 is YFSETQ in the germline V gene. The V segment lost 4 bases and the J segment 0 bases; nucleotides outside the gene matches: 8. The CDR3 loop spans 16 amino acids. The CDR3 bases are TGCGCCAGCAGCCCCCACCGGGACAGGGACTCCTACGAGCAGTACTTC. This gives the protein CASSPHRDRDSYEQYF.

The CDR3 protein is CASSIGWDKYSNQPQHF. Here the CDR3 DNA reads TGTGCCAGTAGTATAGGGTGGGACAAATATAGCAATCAGCCCCAGCATTTT. V usage is TRBV19 and J usage is TRBJ1-5, with a possible D match to TRBD1 (6 bases). This CDR3 comprises 17 residues. Deletions cut 1 base from V and 0 bases from J, with 13 bases between. From germline, CDR1 is LNHDA and CDR2 SQIVND (reference sequence).

The V and J genes are TRBV11-2 and TRBJ2-7; tentatively, D is TRBD2 (5 bases). This CDR3 is built from 15 residues. The V gene's germline CDR1 is SGHAT and CDR2 FQNNGV. Trimming removed 1 base at V and 2 bases at J, with 12 bases between. In DNA, the CDR3 is TGTGCCAGCAGCTTAGCCCGGGGTCAAGCCTACGAGCAGTACTTC. Its translation: CASSLARGQAYEQYF. Full variable domain (remainder filled in from reference TRBV11-2 and TRBJ2-7): EAGVAQSPRYKIIEKRQSVAFWCNPISGHATLYWYQQILGQGPKLLIQFQNNGVVDDSQLPKDRFSAERLKGVDSTLKIQPAKLEDSAVYLCASSLARGQAYEQYFGPGTRLTVT.

V usage is TRBV27 and J usage is TRBJ2-7, with D perhaps matching TRBD2 (6 bases). With 6 bases removed from V and 3 bases from J, the gap between germline ends came to 12 bases. Germline V lookup: CDR1 MNHEY, CDR2 SMNVEV (reference sequence). The CDR3 is made up of 13 amino acids. The DNA for the CDR3 is TGTGCCAGCAGCTCTACGGAGGGCTACGAGCAGTACTTC. Encoded protein: CASSSTEGYEQYF.

CDR3 DNA: TGTGCCACCAGCAGAGACGGGACTTGGAGCAATCAGCCCCAGCATTTT. It codes for CATSRDGTWSNQPQHF. The gene calls are TRBV15 and TRBJ1-5; perhaps TRBD1 as D (5 bases). The germline V gene encodes CDR1 LNHNV and CDR2 YYDKDF (reference sequence). V lost 0 bases to trimming and J lost 1 base, with 10 bases between them. The CDR3 extends over 16 amino acids.

The chain employs TRBV5-4 and TRBJ2-3, with 11 bases aligning to TRBD2. The length of the CDR3 is 17 residues. The ends lost 0 bases at V and 5 bases at J; junction bases unmatched: 8. CDR1 is SGHNT and CDR2 is YYREEE in the germline V gene (reference sequence). The CDR3, as DNA: TGTGCCAGCAGCTTGGCCGGTAGCGGGAGGGCCCAAGATACGCAGTATTTT. It yields the protein CASSLAGSGRAQDTQYF.

The chain joins TRBV6-5 to TRBJ2-1, with 7 bases identical to TRBD2. The length of the CDR3 is 15 residues. Germline CDR1 reads MNHEY; CDR2 reads SVGAGI. V lost 6 bases to trimming and J lost 10 bases; unmatched junction nucleotides: 15. The DNA for the CDR3 is TGTGCCAGCAGACACAGGACTAGTGCGAGTGGGGAGCAGTTCTTC. Amino acid sequence: CASRHRTSASGEQFF.

This clone was seen once. The J gene is TRBJ1-4, the V gene TRBV29-1; 10 bases map to TRBD1. Losses at the gene ends were 7 bases for V and 7 bases for J; bases not matched to a gene: 15. Germline V gene data show CDR1 as SQVTM and CDR2 as ANQGSEA. The CDR3 is 16 residues long. The CDR3 here is CSALGTGAVGFEKLFF. The DNA for the CDR3 is TGCAGCGCCCTGGGGACAGGGGCCGTTGGTTTTGAAAAACTGTTTTTT.

The V and J genes are TRBV19 and TRBJ2-7; D gene unclear. Trimming pared 3 bases from V and 1 base from J, leaving 13 bases between. The V gene's germline CDR1 is LNHDA and CDR2 SQIVND (reference sequence). The CDR3 is made up of 15 amino acids. The CDR3 is CASSISDTQSYEQYF. CDR3 nucleotides: TGTGCCAGTAGTATTTCCGACACTCAATCCTACGAGCAGTACTTC.

The V call is TRBV11-2, the J call TRBJ2-3; D not resolved. The germline gives CDR1 SGHAT, CDR2 FQNNGV. V gave up 4 bases and J gave up 5 bases, with 10 bases separating them. This CDR3 is built from 13 residues. The CDR3 DNA follows: TGTGCCAGCAGCTCCGGCTGGGGAGATACGCAGTATTTT. Translating gives CASSSGWGDTQYF.

The V call is TRBV5-1, the J call TRBJ2-2, with a possible D match to TRBD1 (8 bases). Per germline, CDR1 SGHRS and CDR2 YFSETQ. The CDR3 loop spans 16 amino acids. V lost 3 bases, J lost 3 bases, and 15 bases lay in between. The CDR3 DNA is TGCGCCAGCAGCTCTGACAGGGGAGGGGACACCGGGGAGCTGTTTTTT. Protein product: CASSSDRGGDTGELFF.

As concerns this clone: The sample has other DNA sequences that encode this CDR3 too. The chain uses TRBV27 and TRBJ1-1; the D is unclear. Trimming shortened V by 6 bases and J by 4 bases, and 9 bases separated the two germline ends. The length of the CDR3 is 12 residues. Per germline, CDR1 MNHEY and CDR2 SMNVEV (reference sequence). The chain's CDR3 is CASSPGGTEAFF. The CDR3 region has the DNA TGTGCCAGCAGCCCGGGTGGCACTGAAGCTTTCTTT.

The chain recombines TRBV6-5 with TRBJ1-2; the D gene is possibly TRBD1 (5 bases). The CDR3 loop spans 11 amino acids. Germline V gene lookup returns CDR1 MNHEY and CDR2 SVGAGI. Between the trimmed V and J ends, which lost 7 bases and 8 bases, there was a span of 11 bases. The CDR3 protein is CASTAGTGYTF. The CDR3 DNA reads TGTGCCAGCACTGCAGGGACGGGCTACACCTTC.

A few counts support this clone. The rearrangement joins TRBV7-9 to TRBJ2-2; D remains unclear. This CDR3 has 13 residues. The germline CDR1 and CDR2 sequences are SEHNR and FQNEAQ (reference sequence). V was shortened by 1 base and J by 7 bases, with 7 bases between the two germline ends. The CDR3, as DNA: TGTGCCAGCAGCTTAGTTGGTAACGGGGAGCTGTTTTTT. Protein: CASSLVGNGELFF.

This chain links TRBV9 with TRBJ2-2, with 7 positions matching TRBD1. The V gene end was trimmed by 5 bases and the J gene end by 2 bases; junction bases not matched to a gene: 9. Germline CDR1 reads SGDLS; CDR2 reads YYNGEE. The CDR3 is 16 amino acids. As DNA, the CDR3 is TGTGCCAGCAGAAAGACAGGGCTAGGTAACACCGGGGAGCTGTTTTTT. This translates into CASRKTGLGNTGELFF.

This chain connects TRBV27 to TRBJ2-3; D not resolved. The CDR3 loop spans 13 amino acids. Between the trimmed V and J ends, which lost 0 bases and 8 bases, there was a span of 9 bases. Germline V gene sequence: CDR1 MNHEY, CDR2 SMNVEV (reference sequence). The CDR3 reads CASSLSGYGTQYF. The CDR3 nucleotides are TGTGCCAGCAGTTTATCAGGGTACGGTACGCAGTATTTT.

The V and J genes are TRBV19 and TRBJ1-3; D is perhaps TRBD1 (6 bases). CDR3 length: 15 amino acids. The V end lost 5 bases, the J end lost 0 bases, and 11 bases lay between the germline ends. Germline assignment: CDR1 LNHDA and CDR2 SQIVND (reference sequence). The CDR3 DNA reads as TGTGCCAGTAGTCCTAGGGGGAACTCTGGAAACACCATATATTTT. Translated, it gives CASSPRGNSGNTIYF.

V usage is TRBV5-4 and J usage is TRBJ1-2; D is unclear. Per the germline V gene, CDR1 is SGHNT and CDR2 is YYREEE (reference sequence). Trimming stripped 0 bases from V and 0 bases from J, with 6 bases between. CDR3 length: 14 residues. In DNA form, the CDR3 reads TGTGCCAGCAGCTTGGGGGCTCCTAACTATGGCTACACCTTC. Amino acids: CASSLGAPNYGYTF. Together with reference TRBV5-4 and TRBJ1-2, the CDR3 gives the full variable domain: ETGVTQSPTHLIKTRGQQVTLRCSSQSGHNTVSWYQQALGQGPQFIFQYYREEENGRGNFPPRFSGLQFPNYSSELNVNALELDDSALYLCASSLGAPNYGYTFGSGTRLTVV.

J is TRBJ1-5 and V is TRBV27; D not resolved. This CDR3 is 16 amino acids long. From germline, CDR1 is MNHEY and CDR2 SMNVEV (reference sequence). Trimming cost V 1 base and J 0 bases, with 10 bases left between them. DNA of the CDR3: TGTGCCAGCAGTTTATTAGCAGGTGGTAGCAATCAGCCCCAGCATTTT. It codes for CASSLLAGGSNQPQHF.

In regard to this clone: Additional DNA sequences in this sample encode the identical CDR3. The rearrangement joins TRBV28 to TRBJ1-5; TRBD1 matches 10 bases. Germline CDR1 MDHEN, CDR2 SYDVKM. The V and J ends lost 6 bases and 7 bases, in that order; junction bases with no gene match: 9. The CDR3 loop spans 15 amino acids. In nucleotides, the CDR3 is TGTGCCAGCAGACCGACAGGGGGCGAAGGACAGCCCCAGCATTTT. Translating gives CASRPTGGEGQPQHF.

The rearrangement uses TRBV27 and TRBJ2-7; D not resolved. CDR1 is MNHEY and CDR2 is SMNVEV in the germline V gene (reference sequence). This CDR3 contains 12 residues. The V end was cut by 0 bases, the J end by 2 bases, with 2 bases between. The DNA for the CDR3 is TGTGCCAGCAGTTTATCTGCCTACGAGCAGTACTTC. Translating gives CASSLSAYEQYF.

The chain couples TRBV29-1 to TRBJ2-7; D unclear. CDR1 SQVTM and CDR2 ANQGSEA come from the germline V gene. This CDR3 is built from 14 residues. Trimming removed 8 bases at V and 0 bases at J, with 17 bases between. The CDR3 reads CSPNDGYISYEQYF. In DNA form, the CDR3 reads TGCAGCCCGAATGACGGCTACATCTCCTACGAGCAGTACTTC.

This clone has a single count. The rearrangement links TRBV29-1 to TRBJ1-2, with D hard to call. CDR1 SQVTM and CDR2 ANQGSEA come from the germline V gene. CDR3 length: 13 amino acids. The V end was cut by 7 bases, the J end by 8 bases, with 20 bases between. CDR3 in amino acids: CSAPQDLAEGYTF. CDR3 coding DNA: TGCAGCGCTCCTCAGGACTTAGCAGAGGGCTACACCTTC.

This clone has more than one count but fewer than ten. The CDR3, as DNA: TGTGCCAGCAGCTTACGTACAGGGGGCGCGGAGGATAGTCATGGCTACACCTTC. Protein: CASSLRTGGAEDSHGYTF. J is TRBJ1-2 and V is TRBV7-9; 9 nucleotides align to TRBD1. Per germline, CDR1 SEHNR and CDR2 FQNEAQ (reference sequence). Trimming removed 2 bases from V and 6 bases from J; junction bases left unmatched: 16. This CDR3 has 18 amino acids.